The present entry profiles one T cell receptor (beta chain) with its context. Ten or more counts support this clonotype. What antigen it recognizes has not been identified. Base qualities are not at hand, and no much larger clone is one base apart. Libraries were built with multiplex PCR. Sequenced on an Illumina HiSeq 4000. TCR beta libraries were built with iRepertoire HTBI primers and Arm-PCR amplification of CDR3 regions. Gel purification was performed on PCR products prior to sequencing. For the original study's pipeline: Gene usage analysis of CDR3 amino acid clonotypes used the roughly 62 TRBV and 12 to 15 TRBJ segments found across samples. COPE and FqMerger were used to merge the filtered high-quality paired reads into contigs. BLAST was used to align contigs to IMGT TRBV, TRBD and TRBJ reference genes, and CDR3 was defined according to IMGT. Any clonotype with a frequency above 0.1% was counted as a highly expanded clone. Repertoire diversity was measured by Shannon entropy, and V-J evenness by the Gini coefficient. Clonotypes shared by more than one individual were considered public. TCRdb cleaned the public reads at Q25 with fastp, built clones with MiXCR and kept in-frame beta chains. Identical CDR3 protein sequences are pooled into one entry, listed with their most common genes and DNA. The V and J calls come from TCRdb's annotation, not from the publication. Here the sample has roughly 380,000 distinct CDR3 sequences; roughly a sixth occur a single time. In total, the top ten clones hold about 20% of the sample.

According to the study, the label for this sample's time point signals: newly diagnosed GD, antithyroid drugs for less than 3 months. RNA was extracted from PBMCs in TRIzol for both TCR sequencing and RNA sequencing. The diagnosis of Graves' disease was made according to American Thyroid Association guidelines. Patients for the study were recruited at an endocrinology department in Xi'an, China. Each patient gave approximately 8.8 milliliters of peripheral blood, collected in an EDTA anticoagulant tube. PBMCs were isolated by Ficoll Paque Plus density gradient separation without further T cell sorting. An Agilent 2100 Bioanalyzer and agarose gel were used to assess RNA quality, and a NanoDrop 2000 was used to measure RNA concentration. The sample originates from a study of regulatory T cells in long-lasting Graves disease (dated by TCRdb to the early 2020s). Notes on the research overall: Newly diagnosed Graves' disease patients had taken antithyroid drugs for less than 3 months. Persistent Graves' disease patients were compared with newly diagnosed Graves' disease patients by peripheral blood TCR sequencing and RNA sequencing. The study was conducted in China and was registered as a clinical trial. A total of roughly 33 samples underwent TCR sequencing: around 13 from persistent and roughly 20 from newly diagnosed Graves' disease patients. Overall study outcomes, separate from this receptor: Sequencing and analysis were limited to the TCR beta chain. Persistent patients shared more public clonotypes among themselves (fewer than 3,000) than newly diagnosed patients did (more than 950). Because the primary lesion, thyroid tissue, could not be accessed, the study looked at peripheral blood alone. The authors noted that the small sample size was a limitation that may lower accuracy. Persistent Graves' disease patients showed lower TCR Shannon entropy and fewer highly expanded clones than newly diagnosed patients, suggesting clonal expansion.

The origin of this receptor is a female donor with Graves disease. The starting material was peripheral blood mononuclear cells (PBMCs), obtained at new diagnosis, from a patient treated with antithyroid drugs.

CDR3 region: CASRSQGNTGELFF. The base sequence is TGCGCCAGCAGATCACAGGGAAACACCGGGGAGCTGTTTTTT. The rearrangement joined TRBV4-1 to TRBJ2-2; matching of 6 bases hints at TRBD1 as the D gene. Inclusive of the bounding cysteine and phenylalanine, the CDR3 is 14 residues long. Here the CDR3 DNA is all that survives: 42 bases in frame from base 1. V is reduced by 6 bases and J by 2 bases, leaving a spacing of 10 bases between them. CDR1 and CDR2 were assigned from the germline V gene as MGHRA and YSYEKL.